This T cell receptor beta chain was obtained from a study of T cell repertoires in cytomegalovirus infection (dated by TCRdb to about 2019). Context from the whole study: Recently identified HLA-C-restricted CMV epitopes, whose presentation resists viral immunomodulation, were targeted by peptide stimulations together with well-studied HLA-B-restricted epitopes. Donor HLA type was relevant to the analysis, because carriage of CMV infection together with the matching HLA type was indicated by public TCR beta signatures. The investigation overall reported the following: The ex vivo response was dominated by HLA-C-restricted CMV-specific TCR beta clonotypes, which also provided the single most frequent clonotype in two of eight donors. Carriers of CMV infection plus the relevant HLA type were discriminated by the cumulative frequency of public TCR beta family members in the study cohort and in an independent roughly 350-donor cohort.

About this clonotype itself: It has no known antigen specificity. No much larger clone is present one base from it, and per-base qualities are unavailable.

Counted from cysteine to phenylalanine, this CDR3 has 18 amino acids. Only CDR3 DNA remains: 54 bases, in frame from the first base. Sequences LNHNV (CDR1) and YYDKDF (CDR2) are obtained from the germline V gene (reference sequence). Trimming at the junction amounts to 0 bases on V and 3 bases on J, and the germline ends lie 18 bases apart. Sequencer: Illumina HiSeq 1500. TCRdb cleaned the public reads at Q25 with fastp, built clones with MiXCR and kept in-frame beta chains. Rows matching on CDR3 protein sequence are summarized as one entry with the most common DNA and genes. This sample lists approximately 110,000 distinct CDR3 sequences; about 40% were detected once. In total, the top ten clones hold 74% of the sample. What this sample's treatment or condition label stands for: in vitro stimulation with specific CMV peptide epitopes to enrich CMV-specific T cells.

This sequence originates from a human donor in good health (CMV status not recorded). Some clones in this sample may be carry-over from other donors' samples. This specimen was CD8+ T cells from cultured PBMCs, taken from culture after CMV antigen stimulation. The V and J genes are TRBV15 and TRBJ2-1, with a weak D call of TRBD2 (6 bases match). The CDR3 region has the sequence CATSRDYQGLHFYNEQFF. The nucleotides read TGTGCCACCAGCAGAGATTATCAGGGACTCCACTTCTACAATGAGCAGTTCTTC.